The 24 T cell receptor beta chains presented below share a single source sample, sequenced in a study of cytomegalovirus exposure and HLA in healthy donors (dated by TCRdb to the late 2010s). Library preparation employed the immunoSEQ multiplex PCR assay. For the multiplex PCR, a mixture combining 60 forward primers for TCR Vbeta segments and 13 reverse primers for TCR Jbeta segments was used. Not all clones reach the TCRdb copy of this immuneACCESS table, which keeps in-frame sequences only. Checked studies attribute under half of the gap to unresolved V genes and leave the rest unexplained. The sample table lists over 100,000 clones, roughly 65% of them with a count of one. In total, the top ten clones hold 9% to 10% of the sample. Sequences were obtained from PBMCs. The source of these receptors is a man aged 35 to 55 in good health and CMV-seropositive.

The J gene is TRBJ1-2, the V gene TRBV27; TRBD1 agrees at 9 bases. The V segment lost 8 bases and the J segment 3 bases; nucleotides outside the gene matches: 7. The germline CDR1 and CDR2 sequences are MNHEY and SMNVEV (reference sequence). The CDR3 totals 14 residues. The CDR3 here is CASYPTGGDYGYTF. The DNA of the CDR3 is TGTGCCAGCTACCCTACAGGGGGCGACTATGGCTACACCTTC.

The chain links TRBV5-1 to TRBJ1-1; possible D gene TRBD1, 6 bases. Germline loops: CDR1 SGHRS, CDR2 YFSETQ. This CDR3 spans 16 amino acids. V was shortened by 0 bases and J by 0 bases, with 12 bases between the two germline ends. In DNA, the CDR3 is TGCGCCAGCAGCTTGGCCCCAGGGGACCTGAACACTGAAGCTTTCTTT. It translates to CASSLAPGDLNTEAFF.

In its sample, this clone was seen a few times. J is TRBJ2-6 and V is TRBV19; D unclear. Trimming left V 10 bases short and J 0 bases short, with 13 bases between. CDR3 size: 15 residues. The V gene's germline CDR1 is LNHDA and CDR2 SQIVND (reference sequence). This CDR3 reads CANNGWNSGANVLTF. CDR3 nucleotide sequence: TGTGCCAATAACGGGTGGAACTCTGGGGCCAACGTCCTGACTTTC.

On this clone: The same CDR3 is also encoded by other DNA sequences in this sample. The rearrangement links TRBV27 to TRBJ2-7, with 11 bases lining up with TRBD1. This CDR3 spans 13 amino acids. The V and J ends lost 4 bases and 4 bases, in that order; junction bases with no gene match: 0. Germline V CDR1 and CDR2: MNHEY, SMNVEV (reference sequence). This CDR3 is CASSWDRGYEQYF. DNA for the CDR3: TGTGCCAGCAGTTGGGACAGGGGGTACGAGCAGTACTTC.

The gene calls are TRBV2 and TRBJ2-3; D gene uncertain. V lost 4 bases and J 4 bases, leaving 3 bases between the germline ends. This CDR3 has 11 amino acids. In germline, CDR1 is SNHLY, CDR2 FYNNEI. CDR3 DNA sequence: TGTGCCAGCAGTGTCTCAGATACGCAGTATTTT. This translates into CASSVSDTQYF.

Regarding this clone: A read error may account for a junction end that differs from germline. The CDR3 here is CASTLPKLGSRNTGAFF. CDR3 bases: TGTGCCAGCACCCTACCTAAATTGGGTTCGAGGAACACTGGAGCTTTCTTT. The chain carries TRBV7-9 and TRBJ1-1; no clear D gene. The CDR3 runs to 17 residues. CDR1 is SEHNR and CDR2 is FQNEAQ in the germline V gene (reference sequence).

This clone was counted once. This chain uses TRBV6-5 with TRBJ1-5; D possibly corresponds to TRBD1 (5 bases). Germline CDR1 and CDR2: MNHEY and SVGAGI. V gave up 1 base and J gave up 4 bases, with 8 bases separating them. The CDR3 extends over 14 amino acids. CDR3 sequence: CASSYYAGNQPQHF. The CDR3 coding sequence is TGTGCCAGCAGTTACTATGCAGGGAATCAGCCCCAGCATTTT.

The V and J genes are TRBV5-1 and TRBJ2-5; 11 bases map to TRBD2. The V and J ends lost 4 bases and 2 bases, in that order; junction bases with no gene match: 7. The CDR3 covers 16 residues. The germline V gene encodes CDR1 SGHRS and CDR2 YFSETQ. Here the CDR3 reads CASSPALAGVQETQYF. The CDR3 DNA is TGCGCCAGCAGCCCGGCACTAGCGGGGGTTCAAGAGACCCAGTACTTC. Variable domain in full (rest from reference TRBV5-1 and TRBJ2-5): KAGVTQTPRYLIKTRGQQVTLSCSPISGHRSVSWYQQTPGQGLQFLFEYFSETQRNKGNFPGRFSGRQFSNSRSEMNVSTLELGDSALYLCASSPALAGVQETQYFGPGTRLLVL.

The chain couples TRBV5-1 to TRBJ1-2, with 8 bases lining up with TRBD1. Germline V gene lookup returns CDR1 SGHRS and CDR2 YFSETQ. This CDR3 is 14 amino acids long. V shed 6 bases and J 6 bases; nucleotides not matched to a gene: 10. In nucleotides, the CDR3 is TGCGCCAGCACCACAGACAGGGGCGAAAATGGCTACACCTTC. It specifies CASTTDRGENGYTF. The whole variable domain, filled in from reference TRBV5-1 and TRBJ1-2, reads KAGVTQTPRYLIKTRGQQVTLSCSPISGHRSVSWYQQTPGQGLQFLFEYFSETQRNKGNFPGRFSGRQFSNSRSEMNVSTLELGDSALYLCASTTDRGENGYTFGSGTRLTVV.

This clone was detected a few times. The chain combines TRBV6-5 with TRBJ1-2, with a weak D call TRBD1 (6 bases). Germline CDR1 is MNHEY and CDR2 is SVGAGI. This CDR3 is built from 14 residues. The ends were cut back, 6 bases at V and 4 bases at J, with 15 bases in the middle. This CDR3 is CASSSAGAAYGYTF. As DNA, the CDR3 is TGTGCCAGCAGCTCCGCGGGGGCGGCCTATGGCTACACCTTC.

The chain is built from TRBV28 and TRBJ2-5; the match to TRBD1 covers 8 bases. Germline V gene lookup returns CDR1 MDHEN and CDR2 SYDVKM. This CDR3 region has 14 residues. V lost 5 bases to trimming and J lost 4 bases; unmatched junction nucleotides: 6. The CDR3 loop is CASSLGQGPETQYF. The CDR3 nucleotides are TGTGCCAGCAGTCTCGGACAGGGACCAGAGACCCAGTACTTC.

This clone came up a few times. The J gene is TRBJ1-1, the V gene TRBV2, with TRBD1 matching over 7 bases. Germline V gene sequence: CDR1 SNHLY, CDR2 FYNNEI. This CDR3 is built from 13 residues. After removal of 4 bases from V and 6 bases from J, the junction contained 5 bases not matched to a gene. DNA of the CDR3: TGTGCCAGCAGTGTAGGGGGCCTCGCTGAAGCTTTCTTT. Its translation is CASSVGGLAEAFF.

This chain connects TRBV6-6 to TRBJ2-2; D possibly corresponds to TRBD1 (7 bases). Germline CDR1 and CDR2: MNHNY and SVGAGI (reference sequence). The CDR3 is 15 amino acids. Trimming took off 5 bases at V and 6 bases at J, with 16 bases between the two ends. The CDR3 loop is CASSVQGGSPGELFF. CDR3 nucleotide sequence: TGTGCCAGCAGTGTCCAGGGGGGCAGTCCCGGGGAGCTGTTTTTT.

The gene calls are TRBV19 and TRBJ2-1; D not certain. V was clipped by 4 bases and J by 4 bases, with 17 bases between them. This CDR3 comprises 16 residues. Germline values: CDR1 LNHDA, CDR2 SQIVND (reference sequence). The CDR3 is CASSTLQSLGYNEQFF. CDR3 in DNA: TGTGCCAGTAGTACCCTACAGTCCCTCGGTTACAATGAGCAGTTCTTC.

V usage is TRBV19 and J usage is TRBJ2-7; 10 bases map to TRBD1. Per the germline V gene, CDR1 is LNHDA and CDR2 is SQIVND (reference sequence). This CDR3 is built from 14 residues. Unmatched junction bases numbered 2, after V lost 5 bases and J lost 1 base. The CDR3 spells CASSAGQGSYEQYF. In nucleotides, the CDR3 is TGTGCCAGTAGTGCGGGACAGGGGTCCTACGAGCAGTACTTC.

The chain couples TRBV5-1 to TRBJ2-7; 11 bases line up with TRBD2. V shed 2 bases, J shed 6 bases, and the junction held 7 bases outside the gene matches. The CDR3 extends over 15 amino acids. Germline loops: CDR1 SGHRS, CDR2 YFSETQ. In DNA, the CDR3 is TGCGCCAGCAGCTTTAATCTAGCGGGAGGTATCGAGCAGTACTTC. Residues: CASSFNLAGGIEQYF.

This clone occurred a few times. The J gene is TRBJ1-1, the V gene TRBV7-8; TRBD1 matches 7 bases. Trimming removed 7 bases from V and 1 base from J; junction bases left unmatched: 3. Germline CDR1 is SGHVS and CDR2 is FQNEAQ. The CDR3 covers 13 residues. The CDR3 protein is CASTGQKNTEAFF. As DNA, the CDR3 is TGTGCCAGCACGGGACAGAAGAACACTGAAGCTTTCTTT.

This chain uses TRBV10-3 with TRBJ2-1; possible D gene TRBD1, 5 bases. Per the germline V gene, CDR1 is ENHRY and CDR2 is SYGVKD. The CDR3 contains 13 residues. Between the trimmed V and J ends, which lost 3 bases and 6 bases, there was a span of 9 bases. This CDR3 reads CAISDYDSNEQFF. Written as DNA, the CDR3 is TGTGCCATCAGTGACTATGACAGCAATGAGCAGTTCTTC.

This rearrangement joins TRBV1 to TRBJ2-3; the table's D call TRBD1 went unverified against the DNA. TRBV1 is a pseudogene segment. The CDR3 has 16 residues. Here the CDR3 reads CTSRRDQDPYTDTQYF. Here the CDR3 DNA reads TGCACCAGCAGACGAGACCAGGATCCTTACACAGATACGCAGTATTTT.

This chain connects TRBV2 to TRBJ1-4; D perhaps matches TRBD1 (5 bases). The germline gives CDR1 SNHLY, CDR2 FYNNEI. With 1 base removed from V and 7 bases from J, the gap between germline ends came to 10 bases. The CDR3 consists of 14 residues. CDR3 DNA sequence: TGTGCCAGCAGTGAAGGACAGTGGGCTGAAAAACTGTTTTTT. It codes for CASSEGQWAEKLFF.

V is TRBV10-2 and J is TRBJ2-3, with D tentatively TRBD2 (5 bases). There are 14 residues in the CDR3. With 3 bases removed from V and 6 bases from J, the gap between germline ends came to 13 bases. The germline V gene has CDR1 WSHSY and CDR2 SAAADI. Here the CDR3 reads CASSEGRRMDTQYF. CDR3 coding DNA: TGCGCCAGCAGTGAAGGCAGGAGGATGGATACGCAGTATTTT.

The chain employs TRBV28 and TRBJ2-7; 9 nucleotides agree with TRBD2. Losses at the gene ends were 10 bases for V and 5 bases for J; bases not matched to a gene: 9. CDR1 and CDR2 from the germline V gene are MDHEN and SYDVKM. This CDR3 has 13 residues. The DNA of the CDR3 is TGTGCCACTATAGCGGGAGCGGGGCACGAGCAGTACTTC. Its protein product is CATIAGAGHEQYF.

The chain recombines TRBV5-5 with TRBJ2-6, with D unclear. Trimming stripped 1 base from V and 4 bases from J, with 9 bases between. The germline V gene encodes CDR1 SGHKS and CDR2 YYEKEE (reference sequence). The CDR3 length is 15 residues. DNA for the CDR3: TGTGCCAGCAGCTTGATGGTGCGCGGGGCCAACGTCCTGACTTTC. As protein: CASSLMVRGANVLTF.

The CDR3 sequence: CASSLPSGMNTEAFF. The CDR3 DNA sequence: TGTGCCAGCAGCTTGCCCTCGGGGATGAACACTGAAGCTTTCTTT. The chain combines TRBV5-4 with TRBJ1-1; D gene ambiguous. CDR3 length equals 15 residues. Germline-derived CDR1 and CDR2 are SGHNT and YYREEE (reference sequence). V lost 1 base to trimming and J lost 0 bases, with 10 bases between them.